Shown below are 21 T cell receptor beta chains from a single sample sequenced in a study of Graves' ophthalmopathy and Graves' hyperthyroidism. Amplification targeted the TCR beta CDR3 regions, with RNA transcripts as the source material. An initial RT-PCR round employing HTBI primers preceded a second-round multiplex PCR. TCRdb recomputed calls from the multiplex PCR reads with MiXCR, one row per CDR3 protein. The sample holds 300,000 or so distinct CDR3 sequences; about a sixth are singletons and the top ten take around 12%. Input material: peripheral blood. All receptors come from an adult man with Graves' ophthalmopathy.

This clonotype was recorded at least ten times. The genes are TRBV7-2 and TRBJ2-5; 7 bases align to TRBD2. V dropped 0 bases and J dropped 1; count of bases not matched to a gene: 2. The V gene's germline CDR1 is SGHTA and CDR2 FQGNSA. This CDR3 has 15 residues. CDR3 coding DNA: TGTGCCAGCAGCTTAGCGCGGGGGATCCAAGAGACCCAGTACTTC. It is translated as CASSLARGIQETQYF.

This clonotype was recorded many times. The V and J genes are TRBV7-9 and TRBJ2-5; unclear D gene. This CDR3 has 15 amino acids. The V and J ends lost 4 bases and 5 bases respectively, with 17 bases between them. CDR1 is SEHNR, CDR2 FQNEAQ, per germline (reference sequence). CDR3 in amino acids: CASSSKVDGRETQYF. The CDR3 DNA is TGTGCCAGCAGCTCCAAGGTTGACGGGCGCGAGACCCAGTACTTC.

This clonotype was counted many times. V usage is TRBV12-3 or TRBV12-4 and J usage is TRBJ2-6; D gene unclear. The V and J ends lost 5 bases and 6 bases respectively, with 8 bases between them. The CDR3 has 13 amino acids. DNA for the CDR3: TGTGCCAGCAGTCCGCGGATGGCCAACGTCCTGACTTTC. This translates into CASSPRMANVLTF.

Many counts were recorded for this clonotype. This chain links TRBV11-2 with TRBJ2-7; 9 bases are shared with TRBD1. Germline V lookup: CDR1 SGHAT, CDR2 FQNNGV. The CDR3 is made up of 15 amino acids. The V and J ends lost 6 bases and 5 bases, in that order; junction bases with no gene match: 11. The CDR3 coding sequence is TGTGCCAGCAGGACTCTAAGGGACAGGGCACACGAGCAGTACTTC. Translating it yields CASRTLRDRAHEQYF. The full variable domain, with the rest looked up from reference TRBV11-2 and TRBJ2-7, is EAGVAQSPRYKIIEKRQSVAFWCNPISGHATLYWYQQILGQGPKLLIQFQNNGVVDDSQLPKDRFSAERLKGVDSTLKIQPAKLEDSAVYLCASRTLRDRAHEQYFGPGTRLTVT.

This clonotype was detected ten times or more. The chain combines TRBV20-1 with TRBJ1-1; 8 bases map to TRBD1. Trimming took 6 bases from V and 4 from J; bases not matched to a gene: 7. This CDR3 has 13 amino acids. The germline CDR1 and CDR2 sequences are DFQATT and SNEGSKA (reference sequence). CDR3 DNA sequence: TGCAGTGCGGACCCCAGGGGGCTCACTGAAGCTTTCTTT. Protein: CSADPRGLTEAFF.

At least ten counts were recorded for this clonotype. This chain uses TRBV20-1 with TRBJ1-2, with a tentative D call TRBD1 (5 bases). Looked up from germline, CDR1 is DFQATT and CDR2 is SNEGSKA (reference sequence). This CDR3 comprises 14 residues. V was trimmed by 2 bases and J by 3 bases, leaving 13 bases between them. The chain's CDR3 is CSARSTGRDYGYTF. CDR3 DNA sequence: TGCAGTGCTAGATCCACGGGACGCGACTATGGCTACACCTTC.

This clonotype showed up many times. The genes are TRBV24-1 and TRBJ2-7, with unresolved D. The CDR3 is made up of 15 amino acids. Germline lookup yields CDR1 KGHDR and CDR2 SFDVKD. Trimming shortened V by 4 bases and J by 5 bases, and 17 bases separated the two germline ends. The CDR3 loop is CATSDTGSASNEQYF. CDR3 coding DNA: TGTGCCACCAGTGACACCGGGTCAGCGAGCAACGAGCAGTACTTC.

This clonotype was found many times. The chain's CDR3 is CASRDRDNSPLHF. For the CDR3, the DNA is TGTGCCAGCAGGGACAGGGATAATTCACCCCTCCACTTT. V is TRBV6-1 and J is TRBJ1-6; 8 positions match TRBD1. The ends lost 6 bases at V and 5 bases at J; junction bases unmatched: 0. This CDR3 is 13 amino acids long. CDR1 is MNHNS and CDR2 is SASEGT in the germline V gene.

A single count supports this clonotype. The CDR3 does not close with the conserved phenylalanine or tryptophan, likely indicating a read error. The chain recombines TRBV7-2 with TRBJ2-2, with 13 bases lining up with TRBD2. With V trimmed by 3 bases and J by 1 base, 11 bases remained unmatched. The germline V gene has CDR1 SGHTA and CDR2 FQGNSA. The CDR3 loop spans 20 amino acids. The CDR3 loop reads CASSFPRTSGRRRNTGELFV. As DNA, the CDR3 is TGTGCCAGCAGCTTCCCTCGGACTAGCGGGAGAAGGCGGAACACCGGGGAGCTGTTTGTT.

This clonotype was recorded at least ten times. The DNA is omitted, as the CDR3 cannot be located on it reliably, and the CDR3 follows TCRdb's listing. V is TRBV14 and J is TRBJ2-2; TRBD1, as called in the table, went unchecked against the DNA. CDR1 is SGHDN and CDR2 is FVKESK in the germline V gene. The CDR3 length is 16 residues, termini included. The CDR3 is CASSQNQGRTPGSCFF.

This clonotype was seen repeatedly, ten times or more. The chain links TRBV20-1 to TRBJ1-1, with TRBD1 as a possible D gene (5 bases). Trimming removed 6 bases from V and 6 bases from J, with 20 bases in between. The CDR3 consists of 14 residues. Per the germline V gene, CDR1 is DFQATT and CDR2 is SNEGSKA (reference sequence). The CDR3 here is CSAPMTVIRAEAFF. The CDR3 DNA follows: TGCAGTGCACCTATGACAGTTATTAGGGCTGAAGCTTTCTTT.

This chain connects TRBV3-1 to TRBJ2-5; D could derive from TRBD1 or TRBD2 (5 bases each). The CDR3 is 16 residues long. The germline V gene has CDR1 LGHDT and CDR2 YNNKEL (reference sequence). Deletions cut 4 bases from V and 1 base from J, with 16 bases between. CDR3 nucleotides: TGTGCCAGCAGCCCAGGGATAGGACTCTCCCAAGAGACCCAGTACTTC. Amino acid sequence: CASSPGIGLSQETQYF.

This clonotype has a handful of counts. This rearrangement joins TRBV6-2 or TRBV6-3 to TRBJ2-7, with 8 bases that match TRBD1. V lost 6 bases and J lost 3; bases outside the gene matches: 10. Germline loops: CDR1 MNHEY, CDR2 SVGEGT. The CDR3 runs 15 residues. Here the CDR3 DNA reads TGTGCCAGCAGCCCGCCGACAGGGGCGATCTACGAGCAGTACTTC. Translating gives CASSPPTGAIYEQYF.

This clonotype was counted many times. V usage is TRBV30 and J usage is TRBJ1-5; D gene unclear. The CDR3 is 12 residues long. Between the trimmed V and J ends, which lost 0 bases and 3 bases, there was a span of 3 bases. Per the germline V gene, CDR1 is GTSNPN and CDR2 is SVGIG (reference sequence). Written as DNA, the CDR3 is TGTGCCTGGAGTGTATACAATCAGCCCCAGCATTTT. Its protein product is CAWSVYNQPQHF.

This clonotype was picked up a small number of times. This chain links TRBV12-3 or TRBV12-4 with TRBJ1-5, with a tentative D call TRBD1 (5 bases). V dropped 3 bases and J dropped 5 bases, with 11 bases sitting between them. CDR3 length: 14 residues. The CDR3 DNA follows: TGTGCCAGCAGTTTTGGGGGTGTTCATCAGCCCCAGCATTTT. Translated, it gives CASSFGGVHQPQHF.

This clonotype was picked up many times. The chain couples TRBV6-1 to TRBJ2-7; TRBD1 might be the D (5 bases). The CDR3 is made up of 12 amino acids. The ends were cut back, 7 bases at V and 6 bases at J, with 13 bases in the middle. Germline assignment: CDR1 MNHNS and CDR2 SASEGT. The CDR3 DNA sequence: TGTGCCAGCAAACAGGTCCGGCGCGAGCAGTACTTC. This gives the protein CASKQVRREQYF.

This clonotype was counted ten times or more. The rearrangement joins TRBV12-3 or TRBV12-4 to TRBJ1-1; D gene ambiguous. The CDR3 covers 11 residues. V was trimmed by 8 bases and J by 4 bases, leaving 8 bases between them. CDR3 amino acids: CASAQTTEAFF. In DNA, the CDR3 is TGTGCCAGCGCTCAGACCACTGAAGCTTTCTTT.

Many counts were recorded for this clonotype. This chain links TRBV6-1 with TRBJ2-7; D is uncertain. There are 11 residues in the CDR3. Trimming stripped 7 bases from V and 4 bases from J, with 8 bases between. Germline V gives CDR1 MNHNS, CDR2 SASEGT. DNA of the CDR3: TGTGCCAGCAACTTAGGGTACGAGCAGTACTTC. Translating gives CASNLGYEQYF.

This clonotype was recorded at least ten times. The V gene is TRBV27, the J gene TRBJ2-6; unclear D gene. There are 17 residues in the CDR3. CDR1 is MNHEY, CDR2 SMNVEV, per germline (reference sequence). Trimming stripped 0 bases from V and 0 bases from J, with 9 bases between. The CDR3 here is CASSLSLVGSGANVLTF. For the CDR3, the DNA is TGTGCCAGCAGTTTATCGCTGGTGGGCTCTGGGGCCAACGTCCTGACTTTC.

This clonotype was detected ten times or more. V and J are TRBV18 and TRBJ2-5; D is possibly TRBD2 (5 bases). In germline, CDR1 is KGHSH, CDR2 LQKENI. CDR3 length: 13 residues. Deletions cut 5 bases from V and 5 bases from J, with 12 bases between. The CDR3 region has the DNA TGTGCCAGCTCATCCGGACTGTTGGAGACCCAGTACTTC. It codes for CASSSGLLETQYF. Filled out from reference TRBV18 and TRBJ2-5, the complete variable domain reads NAGVMQNPRHLVRRRGQEARLRCSPMKGHSHVYWYRQLPEEGLKFMVYLQKENIIDESGMPKERFSAEFPKEGPSILRIQQVVRGDSAAYFCASSSGLLETQYFGPGTRLLVL.

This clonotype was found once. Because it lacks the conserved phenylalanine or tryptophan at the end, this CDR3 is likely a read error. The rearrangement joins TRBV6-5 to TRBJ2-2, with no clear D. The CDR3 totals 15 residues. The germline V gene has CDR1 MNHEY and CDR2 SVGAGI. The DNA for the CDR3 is TGTGTCAGCAGTTACGGGCCAGATAACACCGGGGAGCTGTTTTCT. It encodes CVSSYGPDNTGELFS.